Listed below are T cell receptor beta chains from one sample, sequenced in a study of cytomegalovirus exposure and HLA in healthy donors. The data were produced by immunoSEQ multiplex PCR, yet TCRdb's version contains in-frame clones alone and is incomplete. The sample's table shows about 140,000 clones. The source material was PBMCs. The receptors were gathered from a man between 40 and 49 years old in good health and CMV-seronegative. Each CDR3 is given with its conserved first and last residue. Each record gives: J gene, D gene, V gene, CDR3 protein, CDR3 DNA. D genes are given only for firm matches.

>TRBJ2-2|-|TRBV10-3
CAISGGDSHWNTGELFF
TGTGCCATCAGTGGGGGGGACTCCCATTGGAACACCGGGGAGCTGTTTTTT
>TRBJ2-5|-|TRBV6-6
CASSYSPPQETQYF
TGTGCCAGCAGTTACTCCCCCCCTCAAGAGACCCAGTACTTC
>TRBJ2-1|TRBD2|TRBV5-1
CASSMTSGGASYNEQFF
TGCGCCAGCAGCATGACTAGCGGGGGGGCGTCCTACAATGAGCAGTTCTTC
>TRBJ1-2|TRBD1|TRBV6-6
CASSGQGFDGYTF
TGTGCCAGCAGCGGACAGGGGTTTGATGGCTACACCTTC
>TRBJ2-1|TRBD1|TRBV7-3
CASSRGQGSYNEQFF
TGTGCCAGCAGTCGAGGACAGGGCTCCTACAATGAGCAGTTCTTC
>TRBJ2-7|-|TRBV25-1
CASREGLAEQYF
TGTGCCAGCAGGGAAGGGCTCGCCGAGCAGTACTTC
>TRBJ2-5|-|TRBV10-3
CAISEGSLETQYF
TGTGCCATCAGTGAGGGCAGTCTCGAGACCCAGTACTTC
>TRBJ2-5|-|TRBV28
CASSLLETQYF
TGTGCCAGCAGCCTTCTAGAGACCCAGTACTTC
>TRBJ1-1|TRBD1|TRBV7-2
CASSSRTGDTEAFF
TGTGCCAGCAGCTCCAGGACAGGGGACACTGAAGCTTTCTTT
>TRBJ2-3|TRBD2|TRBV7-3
CASSLRTSGGDTQYF
TGTGCCAGCAGCTTAAGGACTAGCGGGGGGGATACGCAGTATTTT
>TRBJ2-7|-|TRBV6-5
CASSRLRDEQYF
TGTGCCAGCAGCCGACTCAGAGACGAGCAGTACTTC
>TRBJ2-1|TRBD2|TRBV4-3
CASSQDPAGGIDEQFF
TGCGCCAGCAGCCAAGACCCGGCGGGGGGGATCGATGAGCAGTTCTTC
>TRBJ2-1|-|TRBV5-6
CASSLPEPTPDNEQFF
TGTGCCAGCAGCTTACCAGAACCGACTCCCGACAATGAGCAGTTCTTC
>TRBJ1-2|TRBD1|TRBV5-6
CASSPGGTGGYGYTF
TGTGCCAGCAGCCCGGGCGGGACAGGGGGTTATGGCTACACCTTC
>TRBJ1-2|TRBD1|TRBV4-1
CASSQATGPPGYTF
TGCGCCAGCAGCCAGGCGACAGGGCCCCCTGGCTACACCTTC
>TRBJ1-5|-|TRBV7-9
CASSLQDQPQHF
TGTGCCAGCAGCCTACAGGATCAGCCCCAGCATTTT
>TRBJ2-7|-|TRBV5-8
CASRLTGQGEQYF
TGTGCCAGCAGACTGACGGGACAAGGCGAGCAGTACTTC
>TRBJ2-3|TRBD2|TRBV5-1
CASTSLAGGADTQYF
TGCGCCAGCACCTCACTAGCGGGGGGCGCAGATACGCAGTATTTT
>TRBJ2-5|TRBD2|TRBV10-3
CAISETGGQETQYF
TGTGCCATCAGTGAAACGGGGGGTCAAGAGACCCAGTACTTC
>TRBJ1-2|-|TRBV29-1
CSVVGHDGYTF
TGCAGCGTTGTGGGACACGATGGCTACACCTTC
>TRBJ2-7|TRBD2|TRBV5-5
CASSLEGLGSYEQYF
TGTGCCAGCAGCTTGGAGGGACTAGGCTCCTACGAGCAGTACTTC
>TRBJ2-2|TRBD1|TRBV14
CASSPTGTVTGELFF
TGTGCCAGCAGCCCGACCGGGACAGTCACCGGGGAGCTGTTTTTT
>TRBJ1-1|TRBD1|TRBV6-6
CASSYSGGADAFF
TGTGCCAGCAGTTACTCAGGGGGCGCTGACGCTTTCTTT
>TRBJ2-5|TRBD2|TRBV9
CASASGTSGVQETQYF
TGTGCCAGCGCCTCCGGGACTAGCGGGGTCCAAGAGACCCAGTACTTC
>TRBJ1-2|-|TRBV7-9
CAVEGEPLNYGYTF
TGTGCCGTCGAGGGGGAGCCCCTTAACTATGGCTACACCTTC
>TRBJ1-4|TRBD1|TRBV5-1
CASSSRLQGLNEKLFF
TGCGCCAGCAGCTCAAGATTACAGGGGTTAAATGAAAAACTGTTTTTT
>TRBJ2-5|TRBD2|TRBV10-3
CASATSGGRETQYF
TGTGCCAGCGCGACTAGCGGGGGTCGGGAGACCCAGTACTTC
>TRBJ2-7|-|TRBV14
CASSQDVGSYEQYF
TGTGCCAGCAGCCAAGATGTCGGCTCCTACGAGCAGTACTTC
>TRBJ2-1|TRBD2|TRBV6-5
CASSLTSDIYNEQFF
TGTGCCAGCAGCCTTACTAGCGACATCTACAATGAGCAGTTCTTC
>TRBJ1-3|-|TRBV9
CASSLETGNTIYF
TGTGCCAGCAGCTTAGAGACAGGAAACACCATATATTTT
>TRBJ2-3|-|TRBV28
CASSSPGLPLGMQYF
TGTGCCAGCAGTTCGCCGGGACTCCCCCTGGGGATGCAGTATTTT
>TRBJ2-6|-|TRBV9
CASSVSPGGSGANVLTF
TGTGCCAGCAGCGTATCGCCGGGGGGCTCCGGGGCCAACGTCCTGACTTTC
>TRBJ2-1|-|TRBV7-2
CASSFMDTYNEQFF
TGTGCCAGCAGCTTTATGGACACCTACAATGAGCAGTTCTTC
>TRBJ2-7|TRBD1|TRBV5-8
CASNRDRELYEQYF
TGTGCCAGCAACCGGGACAGAGAACTTTACGAGCAGTACTTC
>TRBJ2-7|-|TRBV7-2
CASSSVPHEQYF
TGTGCCAGCAGCTCGGTACCCCACGAGCAGTACTTC
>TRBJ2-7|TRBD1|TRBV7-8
CASSLTDSTGVASYEQYF
TGTGCCAGCAGCTTGACCGACAGTACAGGGGTAGCATCCTACGAGCAGTACTTC
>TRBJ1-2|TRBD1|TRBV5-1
CASSPDRPQNYGYTF
TGCGCCAGCAGTCCGGACAGGCCTCAGAACTATGGCTACACCTTC
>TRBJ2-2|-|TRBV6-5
CASSFSFNTEELFF
TGTGCCAGCAGTTTCTCCTTCAACACCGAGGAGCTGTTTTTT
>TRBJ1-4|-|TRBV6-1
CASSDPFQGFREKLFF
TGTGCCAGCAGTGACCCTTTTCAGGGTTTTCGGGAAAAACTGTTTTTT
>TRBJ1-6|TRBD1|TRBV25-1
CASSVTGNNSPLHF
TGTGCCAGCAGTGTGACAGGGAATAATTCACCCCTCCACTTT
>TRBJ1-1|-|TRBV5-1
CASSSRGGLTEAFF
TGCGCCAGCAGCTCCCGGGGGGGGCTCACTGAAGCTTTCTTT
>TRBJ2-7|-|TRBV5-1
CASSLGAGAPQEQYF
TGCGCCAGCAGCTTGGGGGCGGGGGCGCCCCAGGAGCAGTACTTC